This TCR beta chain derives from a study of blood T cell repertoires in COVID-19. Across the whole study: T cells, B-cell-depleted T cells, or PBMCs supplied cDNA or gDNA.

This clone showed up just a few times. Seattle's cohort entered during active infection and was followed longitudinally. Per the original methods: Amplification from reference gene primers served as the basis for estimated nucleated cell counts. This table comes from immunoSEQ multiplex PCR, and its TCRdb copy is limited to in-frame clones, with some not included. V and J calls and clone size are given by that table; D and trimming were obtained from the DNA. The sample lists fewer than 350,000 clones, over 85% occurring once. Per the germline V gene, CDR1 is SGHTA and CDR2 is FQGTGA. Trimming left V 5 bases short and J 6 bases short, with 20 bases between. The CDR3 spans 15 residues.

This chain joins TRBV7-3 and TRBJ2-7, with D perhaps matching TRBD2 (7 bases). The origin of this receptor is a woman in her fifties or sixties with COVID-19, enrolled during active disease. Sequencing was done on a sample of peripheral blood. The CDR3, as DNA: TGTGCCAGCAGCCAAACGGGGGGCGCGATAGGCGAGCAGTACTTC. It encodes CASSQTGGAIGEQYF.